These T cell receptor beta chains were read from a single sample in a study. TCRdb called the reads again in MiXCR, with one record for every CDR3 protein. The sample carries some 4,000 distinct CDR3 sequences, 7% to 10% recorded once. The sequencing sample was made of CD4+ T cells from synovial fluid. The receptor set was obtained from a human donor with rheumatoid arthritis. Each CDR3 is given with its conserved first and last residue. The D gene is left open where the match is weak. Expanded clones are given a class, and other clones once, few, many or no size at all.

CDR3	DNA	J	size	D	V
CSAHSGTSLTDTQYF	TGCAGTGCTCATTCTGGGACTTCCTTAACAGATACGCAGTATTTT	TRBJ2-3	medium-sized	-	TRBV20-1
CSVATSGDYEQYF	TGCAGTGTGGCGACTAGCGGGGACTACGAGCAGTACTTC	TRBJ2-7	medium-sized	TRBD2	TRBV20-1
CAWRAPTGSSKNIQYF	TGTGCCTGGCGAGCGCCCACAGGGTCTTCAAAAAACATTCAGTACTTC	TRBJ2-4	few	-	TRBV30
CASSQGQGPERAFF	TGTGCCAGCAGCCAAGGACAGGGGCCCGAGAGGGCTTTCTTT	TRBJ1-1	medium-sized	TRBD1	TRBV7-9
CASSTIARGTGELFF	TGTGCCAGCAGTACCATAGCGCGCGGCACCGGGGAGCTGTTTTTT	TRBJ2-2	few	-	TRBV28
CASGQKGSTAGGEQYF	TGTGCCAGCGGTCAAAAGGGGTCTACAGCGGGAGGGGAGCAGTACTTC	TRBJ2-7	many	-	TRBV21-1
CASSLGGWDTEAFF	TGCGCCAGTAGCTTAGGCGGATGGGACACTGAAGCTTTCTTT	TRBJ1-1	-	-	TRBV5-1
CASSQRAGGGTDTQYF	TGTGCCAGCAGCCAAAGGGCGGGAGGCGGCACAGATACGCAGTATTTT	TRBJ2-3	many	TRBD2	TRBV3-1
CSVTESAGKTQYF	TGCAGCGTTACAGAGTCGGCGGGGAAGACGCAGTATTTT	TRBJ2-3	few	-	TRBV29-1
CASSGRRGVEQFF	TGTGCCAGCAGTGGCAGGAGGGGGGTTGAGCAGTTCTTC	TRBJ2-1	-	-	TRBV2
CASSLTGGLAGVRAETQYF	TGTGCCAGCAGCCTAACGGGGGGGCTGGCGGGAGTGCGGGCGGAGACCCAGTACTTC	TRBJ2-5	medium-sized	TRBD2	TRBV12-3/TRBV12-4
CASSDNWGAGNQPQHF	TGTGCCAGCAGTGACAACTGGGGGGCCGGCAATCAGCCCCAGCATTTT	TRBJ1-5	medium-sized	-	TRBV2
CASSLLNTGDYGYTF	TGTGCCAGCAGCCTTCTTAACACAGGGGACTATGGCTACACCTTC	TRBJ1-2	few	TRBD1	TRBV14
CASGLSGLSSYEQYF	TGTGCCAGCGGACTAAGCGGGTTGAGCTCCTACGAGCAGTACTTC	TRBJ2-7	medium-sized	-	TRBV7-8
CASNTGYGYTF	TGTGCCAGCAACACGGGGTATGGCTACACCTTC	TRBJ1-2	medium-sized	-	TRBV7-2
CSARGRGARADTQYF	TGCAGTGCTAGAGGCCGGGGAGCTAGGGCAGATACGCAGTATTTT	TRBJ2-3	-	-	TRBV20-1
CASSPLGLTSLANEQFF	TGTGCCAGCTCACCACTGGGTCTTACTAGCCTTGCCAATGAGCAGTTCTTC	TRBJ2-1	many	-	TRBV18
CASSSDPSSGANVLTF	TGTGCCAGCAGCTCGGACCCGAGCTCTGGGGCCAACGTCCTGACTTTC	TRBJ2-6	medium-sized	-	TRBV7-3
CASSPSEWAEAFF	TGTGCCAGCAGTCCGAGCGAGTGGGCTGAAGCTTTCTTT	TRBJ1-1	many	-	TRBV12-3/TRBV12-4
CASSTGTGRPGELFF	TGTGCCAGTAGTACCGGGACAGGGAGGCCCGGGGAGCTGTTTTTT	TRBJ2-2	many	TRBD1	TRBV19
CASSRDTMNTEAFF	TGTGCCAGCAGCCGGGACACGATGAACACTGAAGCTTTCTTT	TRBJ1-1	medium-sized	-	TRBV7-2
CAISVSGNTEAFF	TGTGCCATCAGTGTATCAGGCAACACTGAAGCTTTCTTT	TRBJ1-1	once	-	TRBV10-3
CASNLEGPPNQPQHF	TGTGCCAGCAACTTGGAGGGACCCCCCAATCAGCCCCAGCATTTT	TRBJ1-5	many	-	TRBV28
CATSASDRGFYNEQFF	TGTGCCACCAGTGCATCAGACAGGGGGTTTTACAATGAGCAGTTCTTC	TRBJ2-1	many	TRBD1	TRBV24-1
CASSVGAQGLETQYF	TGTGCCAGCAGCGTAGGGGCACAGGGGTTGGAGACCCAGTACTTC	TRBJ2-5	many	TRBD1	TRBV9
CASSLGLEVAGGRQYF	TGTGCCAGCAGCTTAGGGCTAGAGGTAGCGGGAGGAAGGCAGTATTTT	TRBJ2-3	large	TRBD2	TRBV7-2
CASSLSGMGYEQYF	TGTGCCAGCAGCTTAAGTGGGATGGGATACGAGCAGTACTTC	TRBJ2-7	many	-	TRBV7-2
CASTSREKETQYF	TGCGCCAGCACGAGCAGGGAGAAAGAGACCCAGTACTTC	TRBJ2-5	medium-sized	-	TRBV10-2
CAWIRGTGGLGGTQYF	TGTGCCTGGATCAGAGGGACAGGGGGACTTGGTGGTACGCAGTATTTT	TRBJ2-3	medium-sized	TRBD1	TRBV30
CASSQWTSGDREQYF	TGCGCCAGCAGCCAGTGGACTAGCGGGGACCGGGAGCAGTACTTC	TRBJ2-7	large	TRBD2	TRBV4-1
CASSSNTQNTEAFF	TGTGCCAGCTCATCAAATACCCAAAACACTGAAGCTTTCTTT	TRBJ1-1	few	-	TRBV18
CATSGTAANEKLFF	TGTGCCACCTCCGGGACAGCTGCTAATGAAAAACTGTTTTTT	TRBJ1-4	many	TRBD1	TRBV10-3
CASTFALGADTQYF	TGTGCCAGCACCTTCGCGTTGGGAGCAGATACGCAGTATTTT	TRBJ2-3	medium-sized	-	TRBV5-4
CASKAEYEQYF	TGCGCCAGCAAGGCGGAATACGAGCAGTACTTC	TRBJ2-7	medium-sized	-	TRBV5-1
CASSLRATLNTGELFF	TGCGCCAGCAGCTTGAGGGCGACGTTAAACACCGGGGAGCTGTTTTTT	TRBJ2-2	many	-	TRBV5-1
CASSLGQHNEKLFF	TGCGCCAGCAGCTTGGGACAGCATAATGAAAAACTGTTTTTT	TRBJ1-4	many	-	TRBV5-1